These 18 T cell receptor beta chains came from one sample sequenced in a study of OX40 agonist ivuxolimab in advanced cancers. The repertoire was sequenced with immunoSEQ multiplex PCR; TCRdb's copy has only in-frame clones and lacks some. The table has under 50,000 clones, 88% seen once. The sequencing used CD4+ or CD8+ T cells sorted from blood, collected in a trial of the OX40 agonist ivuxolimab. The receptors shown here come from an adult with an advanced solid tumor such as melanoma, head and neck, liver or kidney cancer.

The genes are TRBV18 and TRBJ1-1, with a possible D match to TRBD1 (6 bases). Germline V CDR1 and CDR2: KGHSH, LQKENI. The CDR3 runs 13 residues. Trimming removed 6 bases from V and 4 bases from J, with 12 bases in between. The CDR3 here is CASSLLGGTEAFF. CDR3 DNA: TGTGCCAGCTCCTTATTAGGGGGCACTGAAGCTTTCTTT.

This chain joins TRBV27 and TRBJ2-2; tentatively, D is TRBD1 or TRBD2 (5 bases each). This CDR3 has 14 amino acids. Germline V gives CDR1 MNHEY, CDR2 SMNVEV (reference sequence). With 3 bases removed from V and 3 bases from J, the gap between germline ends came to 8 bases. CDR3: CASSFQGDTGELFF. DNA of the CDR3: TGTGCCAGCAGTTTTCAGGGAGACACCGGGGAGCTGTTTTTT.

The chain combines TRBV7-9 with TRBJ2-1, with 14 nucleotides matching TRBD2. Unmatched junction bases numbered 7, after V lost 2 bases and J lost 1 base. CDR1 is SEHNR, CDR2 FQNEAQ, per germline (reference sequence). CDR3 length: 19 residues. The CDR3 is CASSLFGTSGRGSYNEQFF. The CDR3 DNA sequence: TGTGCCAGCAGCTTATTCGGGACTAGCGGGAGAGGGTCCTACAATGAGCAGTTCTTC.

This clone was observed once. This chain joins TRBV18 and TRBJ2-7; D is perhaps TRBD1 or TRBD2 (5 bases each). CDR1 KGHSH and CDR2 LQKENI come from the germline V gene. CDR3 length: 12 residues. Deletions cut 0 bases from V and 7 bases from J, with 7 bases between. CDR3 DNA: TGTGCCAGCTCACCACCGTGGGGGGAGCAGTACTTC. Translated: CASSPPWGEQYF.

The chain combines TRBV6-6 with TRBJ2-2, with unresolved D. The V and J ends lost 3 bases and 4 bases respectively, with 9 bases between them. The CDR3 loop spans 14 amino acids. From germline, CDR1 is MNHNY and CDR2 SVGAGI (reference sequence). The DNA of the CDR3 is TGTGCCAGCAGTTATAAGGGCGGCACCGGGGAGCTGTTTTTT. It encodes CASSYKGGTGELFF.

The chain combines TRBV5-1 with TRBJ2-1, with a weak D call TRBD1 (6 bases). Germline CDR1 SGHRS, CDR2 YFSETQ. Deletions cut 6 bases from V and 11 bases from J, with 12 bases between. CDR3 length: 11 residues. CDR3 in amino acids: CASIDTGQQFF. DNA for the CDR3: TGCGCCAGCATTGATACAGGGCAGCAGTTCTTC.

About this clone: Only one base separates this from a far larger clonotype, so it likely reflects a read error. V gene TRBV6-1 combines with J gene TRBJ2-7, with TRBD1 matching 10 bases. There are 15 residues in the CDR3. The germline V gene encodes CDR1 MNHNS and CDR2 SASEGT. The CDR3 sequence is CASRDDRGLNSPLHF. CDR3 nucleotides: TGTGCCAGCAGGGATGACAGGGGGCTGAATTCACCCCTCCACTTC.

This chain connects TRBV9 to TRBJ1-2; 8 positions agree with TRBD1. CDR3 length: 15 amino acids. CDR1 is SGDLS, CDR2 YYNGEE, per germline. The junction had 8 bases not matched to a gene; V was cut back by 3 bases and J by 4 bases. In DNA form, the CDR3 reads TGTGCCAGCAGCGGCTACCGACAGGGGCCCTATGGCTACACCTTC. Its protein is CASSGYRQGPYGYTF.

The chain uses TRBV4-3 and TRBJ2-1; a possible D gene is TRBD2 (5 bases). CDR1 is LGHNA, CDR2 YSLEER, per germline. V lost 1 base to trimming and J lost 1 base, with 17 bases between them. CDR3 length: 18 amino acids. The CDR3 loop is CASSQGGARAISYNEQFF. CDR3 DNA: TGCGCCAGCAGCCAAGGCGGTGCGAGGGCAATATCCTACAATGAGCAGTTCTTC.

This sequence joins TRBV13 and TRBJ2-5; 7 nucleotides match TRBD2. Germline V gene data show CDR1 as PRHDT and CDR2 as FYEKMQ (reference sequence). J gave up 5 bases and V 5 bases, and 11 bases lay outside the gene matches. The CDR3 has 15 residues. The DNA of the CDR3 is TGTGCCAGCAGCAGACGGACTAGTGCTAGTGAGACCCAGTACTTC. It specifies CASSRRTSASETQYF.

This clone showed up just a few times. The CDR3: CASSVGSGANVLTF. DNA for the CDR3: TGTGCCAGCAGCGTGGGCTCTGGGGCCAACGTCCTGACTTTC. The chain uses TRBV9 and TRBJ2-6; D gene ambiguous. The CDR3 sequence is 14 residues long. V was shortened by 2 bases and J by 0 bases, with 3 bases between the two germline ends. Germline CDR1 reads SGDLS; CDR2 reads YYNGEE.

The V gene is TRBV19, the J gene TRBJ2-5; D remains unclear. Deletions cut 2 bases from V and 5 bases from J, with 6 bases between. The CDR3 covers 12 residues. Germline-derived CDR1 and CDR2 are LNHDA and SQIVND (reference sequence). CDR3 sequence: CASSISGETQYF. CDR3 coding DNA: TGTGCCAGTAGTATAAGTGGGGAGACCCAGTACTTC. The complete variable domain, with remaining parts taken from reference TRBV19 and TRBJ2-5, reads DGGITQSPKYLFRKEGQNVTLSCEQNLNHDAMYWYRQDPGQGLRLIYYSQIVNDFQKGDIAEGYSVSREKKESFPLTVTSAQKNPTAFYLCASSISGETQYFGPGTRLLVL.

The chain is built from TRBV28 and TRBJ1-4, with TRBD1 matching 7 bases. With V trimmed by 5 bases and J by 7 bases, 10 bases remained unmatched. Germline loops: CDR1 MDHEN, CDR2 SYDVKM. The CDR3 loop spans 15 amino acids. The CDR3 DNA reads TGTGCCAGCAGTACTCGGACAGGCGCCGGTGAAAAACTGTTTTTT. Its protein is CASSTRTGAGEKLFF.

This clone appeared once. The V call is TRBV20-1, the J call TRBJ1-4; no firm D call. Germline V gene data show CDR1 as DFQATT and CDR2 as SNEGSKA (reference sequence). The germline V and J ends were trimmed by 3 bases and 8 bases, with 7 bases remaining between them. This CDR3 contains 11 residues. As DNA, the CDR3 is TGCAGTGCTAGTGGTAGGGAAAAACTGTTTTTT. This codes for CSASGREKLFF.

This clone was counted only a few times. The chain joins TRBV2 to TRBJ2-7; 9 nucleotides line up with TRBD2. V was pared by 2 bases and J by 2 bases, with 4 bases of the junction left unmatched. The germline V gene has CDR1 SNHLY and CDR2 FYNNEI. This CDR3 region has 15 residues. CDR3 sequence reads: CASSENIAGAYEQYF. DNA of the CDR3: TGTGCCAGCAGTGAAAATATAGCGGGAGCCTACGAGCAGTACTTC. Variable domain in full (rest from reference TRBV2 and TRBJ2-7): EPEVTQTPSHQVTQMGQEVILRCVPISNHLYFYWYRQILGQKVEFLVSFYNNEISEKSEIFDDQFSVERPDGSNFTLKIRSTKLEDSAMYFCASSENIAGAYEQYFGPGTRLTVT.

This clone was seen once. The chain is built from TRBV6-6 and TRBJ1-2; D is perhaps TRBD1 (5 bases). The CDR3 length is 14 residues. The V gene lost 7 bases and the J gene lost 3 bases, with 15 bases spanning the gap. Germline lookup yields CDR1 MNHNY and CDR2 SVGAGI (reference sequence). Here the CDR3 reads CASKTTASDYGYTF. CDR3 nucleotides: TGTGCCAGCAAAACGACAGCCTCGGACTATGGCTACACCTTC.

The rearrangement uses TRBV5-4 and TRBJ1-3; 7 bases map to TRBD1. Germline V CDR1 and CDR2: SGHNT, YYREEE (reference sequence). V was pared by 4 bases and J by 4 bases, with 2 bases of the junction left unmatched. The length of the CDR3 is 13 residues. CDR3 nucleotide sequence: TGTGCCAGCAGCGGGGGACAGGGAAACACCATATATTTT. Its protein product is CASSGGQGNTIYF.

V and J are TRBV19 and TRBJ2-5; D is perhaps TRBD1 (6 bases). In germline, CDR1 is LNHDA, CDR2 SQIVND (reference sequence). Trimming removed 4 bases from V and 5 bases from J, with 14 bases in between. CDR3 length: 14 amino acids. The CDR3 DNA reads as TGTGCCAGTAGTAGTTCTCAGGGGACCGAGACCCAGTACTTC. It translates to CASSSSQGTETQYF.